This entry features one TCR beta chain sequence. Its target is unknown. The data derive from a study of vaccination effects on CD4 cells after COVID-19. Study findings and constraints: Healthy vaccinees showed cross-reactivity with common cold coronaviruses in only 1 of 255 vaccine-induced clones.

Germline V lookup: CDR1 SNHLY, CDR2 FYNNEI. The length of the CDR3 is 15 residues. V shed 3 bases, J shed 3 bases, and the junction held 3 bases outside the gene matches. Method: immunoSEQ multiplex PCR; TCRdb's copy keeps in-frame clones and lacks some. There are tens of thousands of clones in the sample; roughly three quarters occur only once, and less than 2.5% lies in the top ten. ViraFEST used viral peptide pools to expand antigen-specific CD4+ T cells before sequencing. Culture lasted about ten days before CD4+ T cell isolation. All study participants received two doses of BNT162b2 or mRNA-1273 vaccine. Some 2.2 million PBMC per well were cultured with 7.5 to 10 IU/ml IL-2 and about 10 ug/ml peptides.

This clonotype originated in a human donor who received a COVID-19 vaccine. Source: CD4+ T cells from PBMCs cultured with HCoV-OC43 spike peptides, taken after COVID-19 vaccination. Subset specified: HCoV-OC43 spike overlapping peptide pool stimulation. V gene TRBV2 combines with J gene TRBJ1-5, with 9 nucleotides matching TRBD1. CDR3: CASSEGQGDNQPQHF. Here the CDR3 DNA reads TGTGCCAGCAGTGAGGGACAGGGAGACAATCAGCCCCAGCATTTT.